The count of the clone carrying this T cell receptor (beta chain) is one. Its antigen is unidentified. These data belong to a study of shared clonotypes between healthy human individuals. Findings and caveats of the study: The small donor group covered limited genetic and exposure diversity.

V was trimmed by 5 bases and J by 5 bases, leaving 10 bases between them. The CDR3 is made up of 13 amino acids. CDR1 is SGHTA, CDR2 FQGTGA, per germline. Produced via immunoSEQ multiplex PCR; TCRdb's table is partial and in-frame only. Of a few million clones in the sample, over 85% were seen once. The naive CD8 subset, CD45RO-negative cells positively selected for CCR7, excluded terminally differentiated effector memory CD45RA+ cells. The TCR sequence derives from a man younger than 35 in good health. Some clones in this sample may be carry-over from other donors' samples. The V gene is TRBV7-3, the J gene TRBJ2-1; D call uncertain. Sequencing was done on a sample of naive CD8+ T cells from PBMCs. The CDR3 coding sequence is TGTGCCAGCAGCAAAGGTGGGCACAATGAGCAGTTCTTC. This sequence encodes CASSKGGHNEQFF. The whole variable domain, filled in from reference TRBV7-3 and TRBJ2-1, reads GAGVSQTPSNKVTEKGKYVELRCDPISGHTALYWYRQSLGQGPEFLIYFQGTGAADDSGLPNDRFFAVRPEGSVSTLKIQRTERGDSAVYLCASSKGGHNEQFFGPGTRLTVL.